The 14 T cell receptor beta chains presented below share a single source sample, sequenced in a study of Ad26.COV2.S vaccination and SARS-CoV-2 variants. The repertoire was sequenced with immunoSEQ multiplex PCR; TCRdb's copy has only in-frame clones and lacks some. This repertoire shows about 680,000 clones, roughly 90% found once; its top ten account for approximately 1.5%. Described treatment: some 19 received Ad26.COV2.S at low or high dose, single or two shots; 5 received placebo; per-sample allocation not given. Collection of samples fell on day 63 after the first vaccine or placebo injection. Sequences were derived from peripheral blood, sampled in a trial of Ad26.COV2.S vaccine versus placebo. These receptors came from a person aged 18-65 years who received the Ad26.COV2.S COVID-19 vaccine or a placebo.

The J gene is TRBJ2-7, the V gene TRBV6-5; 9 bases are a match to TRBD1. The CDR3 runs to 14 residues. J gave up 3 bases and V 9 bases, and 9 bases lay outside the gene matches. Looked up from germline, CDR1 is MNHEY and CDR2 is SVGAGI. The CDR3 reads CASIRDRADYEQYF. The CDR3 DNA is TGTGCCAGTATCCGGGACAGGGCGGACTACGAGCAGTACTTC.

The rearrangement uses TRBV19 and TRBJ2-3, with TRBD1 matching 7 bases. Germline CDR1 LNHDA, CDR2 SQIVND (reference sequence). Unmatched junction bases numbered 8, after V lost 3 bases and J lost 2 bases. The CDR3 extends over 16 amino acids. As DNA, the CDR3 is TGTGCCAGTAGTATTCGACAGGGATCATTCACAGATACGCAGTATTTT. It yields the protein CASSIRQGSFTDTQYF.

This clone has a single count. The V call is TRBV4-2, the J call TRBJ1-4; the D gene is possibly TRBD1 (6 bases). Germline values: CDR1 LGHNA, CDR2 YNFKEQ. V lost 2 bases and J 6 bases, leaving 10 bases between the germline ends. This CDR3 is built from 14 residues. CDR3 in DNA: TGTGCCAGCAGCCAACCTCGACAGGATGAAAAACTGTTTTTT. It is translated as CASSQPRQDEKLFF.

The rearrangement uses TRBV6-6 and TRBJ1-5; TRBD1 matches at 10 bases. In germline, CDR1 is MNHNY, CDR2 SVGAGI (reference sequence). V dropped 6 bases and J dropped 0; count of bases not matched to a gene: 5. The CDR3 extends over 16 amino acids. CDR3 sequence (DNA): TGTGCCAGCAGCGACAGGGGGCCTACTAGCAATCAGCCCCAGCATTTT. Its translation: CASSDRGPTSNQPQHF.

A few counts support this clone. J is TRBJ2-5 and V is TRBV5-4; 7 bases agree with TRBD2. V shed 0 bases and J 4 bases; nucleotides not matched to a gene: 15. Germline V lookup: CDR1 SGHNT, CDR2 YYREEE (reference sequence). The CDR3 runs to 18 residues. The CDR3 nucleotides read TGTGCCAGCAGCTTGGGTCCGTTAGGAGCGGGGAGGGGAGAGACCCAGTACTTC. It yields the protein CASSLGPLGAGRGETQYF.

On this clone: Other nucleotide sequences from this sample produce the same CDR3. The chain recombines TRBV18 with TRBJ2-3; no definite D call. Trimming removed 3 bases from V and 3 bases from J, with 7 bases in between. Germline-derived CDR1 and CDR2 are KGHSH and LQKENI. This CDR3 comprises 13 residues. The CDR3 reads CASSPTSTDTQYF. Here the CDR3 DNA reads TGTGCCAGCTCACCTACCTCGACAGATACGCAGTATTTT.

V gene TRBV7-2 combines with J gene TRBJ2-2; either TRBD1 or TRBD2 may supply D (5 bases each). The CDR3 covers 14 residues. V lost 3 bases to trimming and J lost 11 bases, with 16 bases between them. Germline assignment: CDR1 SGHTA and CDR2 FQGNSA. Here the CDR3 DNA reads TGTGCCAGCAGCTTCCCTTACCGGGACCTCGAGCTGTTTTTT. It translates to CASSFPYRDLELFF. The full variable domain, completed using reference TRBV7-2 and TRBJ2-2, is GAGVSQSPSNKVTEKGKDVELRCDPISGHTALYWYRQSLGQGLEFLIYFQGNSAPDKSGLPSDRFSAERTGGSVSTLTIQRTQQEDSAVYLCASSFPYRDLELFFGEGSRLTVL.

The V gene is TRBV7-9, the J gene TRBJ2-5; D not resolved. V shed 5 bases and J shed 1 base, with 11 bases lying between them. The germline V gene has CDR1 SEHNR and CDR2 FQNEAQ (reference sequence). This CDR3 spans 14 amino acids. CDR3 nucleotide sequence: TGTGCCAGCAGCGCTGACTGGGGCCAAGAGACCCAGTACTTC. Translating it yields CASSADWGQETQYF.

The V call is TRBV24-1, the J call TRBJ1-1; TRBD1 agrees at 12 bases. J was trimmed by 6 bases and V by 4 bases; bases with no gene match: 11. This CDR3 comprises 17 residues. The germline gives CDR1 KGHDR, CDR2 SFDVKD. The CDR3: CATSDPPIRDRGPEAFF. As DNA, the CDR3 is TGTGCCACCAGTGACCCTCCTATTCGGGACAGGGGGCCTGAAGCTTTCTTT.

This chain connects TRBV27 to TRBJ1-5; D unclear. CDR1 and CDR2 (germline): MNHEY, SMNVEV (reference sequence). This CDR3 region has 14 residues. V was shortened by 8 bases and J by 0 bases, with 11 bases between the two germline ends. This chain's CDR3 is CASREPYSNQPQHF. The CDR3 DNA sequence: TGTGCCAGCCGAGAACCATATAGCAATCAGCCCCAGCATTTT.

The chain carries TRBV10-3 and TRBJ2-3; the match to TRBD2 covers 14 bases. Germline CDR1 reads ENHRY; CDR2 reads SYGVKD. This CDR3 spans 16 amino acids. V lost 6 bases to trimming and J lost 7 bases; unmatched junction nucleotides: 9. The CDR3 nucleotides are TGTGCCATCAGACCGGGACTAGCGGGAGTCAAAAATACGCAGTATTTT. This gives the protein CAIRPGLAGVKNTQYF.

The chain joins TRBV25-1 to TRBJ2-1; D possibly corresponds to TRBD2 (5 bases). Germline CDR1 is MGHDK and CDR2 is SYGVNS. With 6 bases removed from V and 2 bases from J, the gap between germline ends came to 8 bases. The CDR3 extends over 13 amino acids. The CDR3 DNA is TGTGCCAGCAGGAGGACTCCCTACAATGAGCAGTTCTTC. This translates into CASRRTPYNEQFF.

J is TRBJ2-7 and V is TRBV12-3 or TRBV12-4, with D possibly matching TRBD2 (5 bases). CDR3 length: 11 amino acids. Between the trimmed V and J ends, which lost 6 bases and 6 bases, there was a span of 9 bases. This CDR3 reads CASSRRAEQYF. The CDR3 DNA follows: TGTGCCAGCAGCCGGCGGGCCGAGCAGTACTTC.

This clone has a single count. V usage is TRBV5-4 and J usage is TRBJ2-1, with D perhaps matching TRBD2 (7 bases). Germline loops: CDR1 SGHNT, CDR2 YYREEE (reference sequence). The CDR3 has 15 residues. V lost 2 bases, J lost 2 bases, and 11 bases lay in between. CDR3 sequence reads: CASSLGGLTYNEQFF. Here the CDR3 DNA reads TGTGCCAGCAGCTTAGGGGGACTAACCTACAATGAGCAGTTCTTC.